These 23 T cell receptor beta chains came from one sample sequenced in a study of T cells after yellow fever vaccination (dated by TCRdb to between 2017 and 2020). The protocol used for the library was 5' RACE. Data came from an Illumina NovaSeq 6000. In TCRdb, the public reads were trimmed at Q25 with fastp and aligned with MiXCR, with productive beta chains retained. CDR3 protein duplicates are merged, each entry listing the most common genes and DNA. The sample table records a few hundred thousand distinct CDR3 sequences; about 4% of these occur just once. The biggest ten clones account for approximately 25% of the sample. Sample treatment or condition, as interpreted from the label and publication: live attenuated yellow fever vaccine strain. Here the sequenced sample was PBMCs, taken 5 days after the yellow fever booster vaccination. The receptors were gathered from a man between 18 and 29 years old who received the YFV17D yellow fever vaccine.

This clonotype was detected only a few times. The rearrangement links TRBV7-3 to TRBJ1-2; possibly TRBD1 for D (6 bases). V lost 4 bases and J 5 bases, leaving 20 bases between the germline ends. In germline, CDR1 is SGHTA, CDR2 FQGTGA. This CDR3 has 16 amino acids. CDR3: CASSYDGGTGGYGYTF. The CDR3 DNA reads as TGTGCCAGCAGCTACGACGGGGGCACAGGAGGGTATGGCTACACCTTC. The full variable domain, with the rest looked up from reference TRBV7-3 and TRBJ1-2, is GAGVSQTPSNKVTEKGKYVELRCDPISGHTALYWYRQSLGQGPEFLIYFQGTGAADDSGLPNDRFFAVRPEGSVSTLKIQRTERGDSAVYLCASSYDGGTGGYGYTFGSGTRLTVV.

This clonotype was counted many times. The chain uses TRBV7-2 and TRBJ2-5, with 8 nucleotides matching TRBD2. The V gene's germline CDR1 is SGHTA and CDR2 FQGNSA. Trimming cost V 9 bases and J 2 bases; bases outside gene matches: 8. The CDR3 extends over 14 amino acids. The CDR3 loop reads CASRLTSGQETQYF. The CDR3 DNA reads TGTGCCAGTCGACTTACTAGCGGACAAGAGACCCAGTACTTC.

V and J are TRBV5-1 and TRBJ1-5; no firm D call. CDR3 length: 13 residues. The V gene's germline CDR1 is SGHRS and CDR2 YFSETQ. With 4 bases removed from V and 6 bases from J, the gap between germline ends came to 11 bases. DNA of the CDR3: TGCGCCAGCAGCGCGGAGGTGGGTCAGCCCCAGCATTTT. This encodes CASSAEVGQPQHF.

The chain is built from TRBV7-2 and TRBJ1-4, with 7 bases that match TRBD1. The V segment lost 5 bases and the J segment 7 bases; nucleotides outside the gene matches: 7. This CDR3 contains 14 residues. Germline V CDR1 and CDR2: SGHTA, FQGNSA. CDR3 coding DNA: TGTGCCAGCAGCATCGACAGGGAGAGTGAAAAACTGTTTTTT. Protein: CASSIDRESEKLFF.

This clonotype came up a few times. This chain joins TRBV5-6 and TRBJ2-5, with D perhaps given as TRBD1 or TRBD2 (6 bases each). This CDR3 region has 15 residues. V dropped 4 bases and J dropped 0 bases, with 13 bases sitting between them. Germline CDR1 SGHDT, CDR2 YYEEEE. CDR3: CASSRGAPYQETQYF. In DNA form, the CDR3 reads TGTGCCAGCAGCAGGGGGGCCCCCTACCAAGAGACCCAGTACTTC.

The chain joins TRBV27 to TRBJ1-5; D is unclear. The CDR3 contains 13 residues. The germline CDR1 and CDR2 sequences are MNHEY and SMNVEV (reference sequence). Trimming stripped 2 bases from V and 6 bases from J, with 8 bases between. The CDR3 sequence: CASSLMGSQPQHF. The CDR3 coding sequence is TGTGCCAGCAGTTTAATGGGTTCTCAGCCCCAGCATTTT.

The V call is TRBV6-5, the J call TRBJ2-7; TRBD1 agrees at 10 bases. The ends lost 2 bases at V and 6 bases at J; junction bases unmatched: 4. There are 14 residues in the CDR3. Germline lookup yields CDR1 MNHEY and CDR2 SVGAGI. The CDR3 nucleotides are TGTGCCAGCAGTTACAGGGACAGGGGATCCGAGCAGTACTTC. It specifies CASSYRDRGSEQYF.

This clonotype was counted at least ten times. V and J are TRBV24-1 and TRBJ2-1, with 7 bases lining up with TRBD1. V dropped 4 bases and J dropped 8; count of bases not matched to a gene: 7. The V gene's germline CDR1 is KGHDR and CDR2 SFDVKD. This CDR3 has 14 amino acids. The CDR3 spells CATSEGQGVHEQFF. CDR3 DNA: TGTGCCACCAGTGAAGGGCAGGGGGTACATGAGCAGTTCTTC.

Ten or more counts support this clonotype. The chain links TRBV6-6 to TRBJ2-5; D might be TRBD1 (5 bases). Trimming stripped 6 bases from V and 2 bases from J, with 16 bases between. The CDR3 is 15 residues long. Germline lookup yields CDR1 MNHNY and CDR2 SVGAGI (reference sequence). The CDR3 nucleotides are TGTGCCAGCAGCTCCGGTGGGGCAACTCAAGAGACCCAGTACTTC. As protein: CASSSGGATQETQYF.

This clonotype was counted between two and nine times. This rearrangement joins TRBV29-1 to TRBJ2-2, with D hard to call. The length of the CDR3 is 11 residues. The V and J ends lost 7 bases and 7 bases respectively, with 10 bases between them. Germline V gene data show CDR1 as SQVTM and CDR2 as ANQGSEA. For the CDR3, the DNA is TGCAGCGCCCCGTTGGGCGGGGAGCTGTTTTTT. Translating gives CSAPLGGELFF.

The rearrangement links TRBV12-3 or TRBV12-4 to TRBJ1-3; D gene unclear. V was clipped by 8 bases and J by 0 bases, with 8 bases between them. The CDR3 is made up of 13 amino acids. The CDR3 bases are TGTGCCAGCGCTACGTTCTCTGGAAACACCATATATTTT. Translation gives CASATFSGNTIYF.

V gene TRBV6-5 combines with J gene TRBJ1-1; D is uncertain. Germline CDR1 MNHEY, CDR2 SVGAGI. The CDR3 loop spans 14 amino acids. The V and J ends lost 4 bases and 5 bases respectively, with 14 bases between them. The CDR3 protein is CASSWGGFGTEAFF. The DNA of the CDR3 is TGTGCCAGCAGTTGGGGAGGGTTCGGGACTGAAGCTTTCTTT.

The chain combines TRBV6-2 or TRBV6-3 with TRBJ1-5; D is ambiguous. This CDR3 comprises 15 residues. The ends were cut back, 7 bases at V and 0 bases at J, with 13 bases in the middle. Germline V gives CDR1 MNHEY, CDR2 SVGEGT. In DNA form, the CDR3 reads TGTGCCAGCACGCCCGATGATTATAGCAATCAGCCCCAGCATTTT. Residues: CASTPDDYSNQPQHF.

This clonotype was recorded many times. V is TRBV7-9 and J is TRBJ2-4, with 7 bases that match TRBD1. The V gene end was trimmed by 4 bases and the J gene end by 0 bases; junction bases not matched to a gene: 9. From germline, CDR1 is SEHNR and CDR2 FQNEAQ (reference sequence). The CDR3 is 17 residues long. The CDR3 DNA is TGTGCCAGCAGCTCCCAGAGGGACAGCCTAGCCAAAAACATTCAGTACTTC. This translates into CASSSQRDSLAKNIQYF.

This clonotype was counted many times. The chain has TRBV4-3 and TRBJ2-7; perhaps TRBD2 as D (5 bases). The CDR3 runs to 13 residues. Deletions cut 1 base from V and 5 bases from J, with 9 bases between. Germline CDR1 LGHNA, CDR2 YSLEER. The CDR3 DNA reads TGCGCCAGCAGCCAAGGGACTTCGGACGAGCAGTACTTC. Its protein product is CASSQGTSDEQYF.

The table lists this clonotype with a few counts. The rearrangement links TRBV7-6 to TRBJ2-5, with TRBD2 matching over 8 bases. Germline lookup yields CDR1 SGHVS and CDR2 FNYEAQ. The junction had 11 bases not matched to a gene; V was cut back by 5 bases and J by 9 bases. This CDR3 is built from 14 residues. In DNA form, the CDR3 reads TGTGCCAGCAGCGTCACTAGCGGACTAGGTGCCCAGTACTTC. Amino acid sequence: CASSVTSGLGAQYF.

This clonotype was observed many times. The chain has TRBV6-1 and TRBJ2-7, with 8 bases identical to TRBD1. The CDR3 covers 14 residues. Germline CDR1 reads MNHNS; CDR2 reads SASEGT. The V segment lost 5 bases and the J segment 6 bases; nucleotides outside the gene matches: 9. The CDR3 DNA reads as TGTGCCAGCAGTCTGACAGGGGAGAACGTCGAGCAGTACTTC. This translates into CASSLTGENVEQYF.

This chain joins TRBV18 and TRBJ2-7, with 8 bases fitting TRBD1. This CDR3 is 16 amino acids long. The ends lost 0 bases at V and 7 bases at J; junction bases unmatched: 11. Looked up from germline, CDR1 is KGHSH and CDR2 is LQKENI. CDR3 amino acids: CASSPPQGARGIEQYV. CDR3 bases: TGTGCCAGCTCACCACCGCAGGGGGCAAGGGGTATAGAGCAGTACGTC.

The CDR3 DNA reads TGCGCCAGCAGCTTAGGGACAGCTTCTGAAGCTTTCTTT. Translating it yields CASSLGTASEAFF. The chain carries TRBV5-1 and TRBJ1-1; the match to TRBD1 covers 7 bases. V lost 2 bases and J lost 6; bases outside the gene matches: 4. The CDR3 consists of 13 residues. Germline V gene lookup returns CDR1 SGHRS and CDR2 YFSETQ.

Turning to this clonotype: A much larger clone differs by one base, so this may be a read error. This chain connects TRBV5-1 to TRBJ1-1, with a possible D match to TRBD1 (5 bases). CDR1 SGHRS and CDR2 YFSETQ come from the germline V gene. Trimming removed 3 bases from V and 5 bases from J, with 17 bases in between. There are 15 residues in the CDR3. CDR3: CASSSLSPGKTEAFF. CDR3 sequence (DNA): TGCGCCAGCAGCTCCCTTAGCCCAGGGAAAACTGAAGCTTTCTTT. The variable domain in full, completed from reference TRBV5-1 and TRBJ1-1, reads KAGVTQTPRYLIKTRGQQVTLSCSPISGHRSVSWYQQTPGQGLQFLFEYFSETQRNKGNFPGRFSGRQFSNSRSEMNVSTLELGDSALYLCASSSLSPGKTEAFFGQGTRLTVV.

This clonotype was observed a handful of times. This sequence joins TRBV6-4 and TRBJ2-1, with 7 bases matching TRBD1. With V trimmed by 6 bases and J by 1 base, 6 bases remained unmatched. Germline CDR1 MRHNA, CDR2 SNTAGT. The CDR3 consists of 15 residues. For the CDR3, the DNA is TGTGCCAGCAGGACGACAGGGCAATCCTACAATGAGCAGTTCTTC. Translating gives CASRTTGQSYNEQFF.

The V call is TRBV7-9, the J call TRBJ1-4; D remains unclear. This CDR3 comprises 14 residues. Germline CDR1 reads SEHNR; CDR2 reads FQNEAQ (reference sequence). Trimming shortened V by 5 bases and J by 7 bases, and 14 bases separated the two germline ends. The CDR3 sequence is CASSLASSSEKLFF. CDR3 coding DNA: TGTGCCAGCAGCCTGGCGTCTTCGAGTGAAAAACTGTTTTTT. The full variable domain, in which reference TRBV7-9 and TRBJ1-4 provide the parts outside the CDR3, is DTGVSQNPRHKITKRGQNVTFRCDPISEHNRLYWYRQTLGQGPEFLTYFQNEAQLEKSRLLSDRFSAERPKGSFSTLEIQRTEQGDSAMYLCASSLASSSEKLFFGSGTQLSVL.

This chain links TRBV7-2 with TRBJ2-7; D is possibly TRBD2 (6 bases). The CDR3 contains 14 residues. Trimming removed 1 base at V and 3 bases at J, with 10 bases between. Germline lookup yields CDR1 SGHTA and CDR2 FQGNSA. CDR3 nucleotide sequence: TGTGCCAGCAGCTTAGGTGCGGGAAACTACGAGCAGTACTTC. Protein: CASSLGAGNYEQYF. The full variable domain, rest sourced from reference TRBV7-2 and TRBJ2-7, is GAGVSQSPSNKVTEKGKDVELRCDPISGHTALYWYRQSLGQGLEFLIYFQGNSAPDKSGLPSDRFSAERTGGSVSTLTIQRTQQEDSAVYLCASSLGAGNYEQYFGPGTRLTVT.